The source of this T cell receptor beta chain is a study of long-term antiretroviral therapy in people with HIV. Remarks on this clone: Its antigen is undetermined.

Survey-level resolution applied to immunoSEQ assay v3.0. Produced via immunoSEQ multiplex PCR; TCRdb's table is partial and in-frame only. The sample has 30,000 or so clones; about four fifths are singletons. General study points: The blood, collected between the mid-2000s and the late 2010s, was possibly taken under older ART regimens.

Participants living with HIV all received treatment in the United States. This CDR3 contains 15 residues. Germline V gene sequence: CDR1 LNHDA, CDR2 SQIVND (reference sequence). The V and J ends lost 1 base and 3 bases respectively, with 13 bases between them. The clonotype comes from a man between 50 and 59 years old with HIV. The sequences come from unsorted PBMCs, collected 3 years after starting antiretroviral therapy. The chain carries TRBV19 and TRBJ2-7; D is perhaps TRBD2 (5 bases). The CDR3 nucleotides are TGTGCCAGTAGTATAGCCACGGGAACGGACTACGAGCAGTACTTC. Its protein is CASSIATGTDYEQYF.